This is a list of T cell receptor beta chains from one sample in a study of shared clonotypes between healthy human individuals. Clones were read by immunoSEQ multiplex PCR, and TCRdb kept only the in-frame ones, dropping some. The data contain about 340,000 clones, around 70% of them singletons. Source material: memory CD4+ T cells sorted from blood. The receptors originated from a man aged 25-45 years in good health. Both conserved end residues are part of each CDR3. The order of the fields is J gene, D gene, V gene, clone size, CDR3 DNA, CDR3 protein. D genes are given only for firm matches. Not every row has a clone size; where given, it reads once, few, many or a size class.

TRBJ1-1,TRBD1,TRBV6-4,.,TGTGCCAGCTCCAGGGGGTTTGGGACAGGGAACACTGAAGCTTTCTTT,CASSRGFGTGNTEAFF
TRBJ1-2,TRBD1,TRBV9,once,TGTGCCAGCAGCGTAGGGATGACAGGGGGCTACACCTTC,CASSVGMTGGYTF
TRBJ1-1,.,TRBV4-1,.,TGCGCCAGCAGCCAAGGTCGGGGAGAGGGCACTGAAGCTTTCTTT,CASSQGRGEGTEAFF
TRBJ2-7,TRBD2,TRBV6-6,.,TGTGCCAGCACTCCCTCGGGGGGGCTGTCCGAGCAGTACTTC,CASTPSGGLSEQYF
TRBJ1-3,.,TRBV5-8,.,TGTGCCAGCAGCTTCTCCGGCACCATATATTTT,CASSFSGTIYF
TRBJ1-4,.,TRBV28,.,TGTGCCAGCCGTGACAGGACTAATGAAAAACTGTTTTTT,CASRDRTNEKLFF
TRBJ2-2,TRBD1,TRBV27,.,TGTGCCAGCGGAGACAGGGAGAGATCCACCGGGGAGCTGTTTTTT,CASGDRERSTGELFF
TRBJ2-3,.,TRBV27,many,TGTGCCAGCAGTACGCGACGGCCCGCTCGGGTCACAGATACGCAGTATTTT,CASSTRRPARVTDTQYF
TRBJ2-4,.,TRBV27,.,TGTGCCAGCAAAAAACTCCAGGGTACAGCCAAAAACATTCAGTACTTC,CASKKLQGTAKNIQYF
TRBJ2-1,TRBD2,TRBV20-1,few,TGCAGTGCCAATAGCGGGGCTGAGCAGTTCTTC,CSANSGAEQFF
TRBJ2-1,TRBD2,TRBV5-8,.,TGTGCCAGCAGCTACCTAGCGGGAGTTTGGCATGAGCAGTTCTTC,CASSYLAGVWHEQFF
TRBJ2-2,.,TRBV5-5,.,TGTGCCAGCAGCTTGGCCTCGGGGGCCCCCGGGGAGCTGTTTTTT,CASSLASGAPGELFF
TRBJ1-5,.,TRBV18,.,TGTGCCAGCTCAGCCGACAGACGGAATCAGCCCCAGCATTTT,CASSADRRNQPQHF
TRBJ2-3,TRBD1,TRBV5-1,.,TGCGCCAGCAGCTTGGCGGGCAGGGGGATCACAGATACGCAGTATTTT,CASSLAGRGITDTQYF
TRBJ2-6,.,TRBV28,.,TGTGCCAGCAGCCCGTTCGGTCTGGGGGATGGGGCCAACGTCCTGACTTTC,CASSPFGLGDGANVLTF
TRBJ1-4,.,TRBV18,.,TGTGCCAGCTCCCACCAGGTCAGGCGTAATGAAAAACTGTTTTTT,CASSHQVRRNEKLFF
TRBJ2-7,.,TRBV6-9,.,TGTGCCAGCAGTTACGAATCGGGGTTGTGGGACGAGCAGTACTTC,CASSYESGLWDEQYF
TRBJ1-1,.,TRBV3-2,.,TGTGCCAGCAGCCAAGCTTTCTTT,CASSQAFF
TRBJ2-5,TRBD1,TRBV5-1,once,TGCGCCAGCAGACAGGGGGCGGGGGAGACCCAGTACTTC,CASRQGAGETQYF
TRBJ2-1,.,TRBV7-8,.,TGTGCCAGCAGCCGCACAGGGTCCTCCTACAATGAGCAGTTCTTC,CASSRTGSSYNEQFF
TRBJ1-2,TRBD1,TRBV7-2,.,TGTGCCAGCAGCTCAACCGGGACAGGGTCTTATGGCTACACCTTC,CASSSTGTGSYGYTF
TRBJ2-7,.,TRBV10-3,.,TGTGCCATCAGTGGTATCGGGGCCTACGAGCAGTACTTC,CAISGIGAYEQYF
TRBJ1-4,.,TRBV2,few,TGTGCCAGCAGGGCCGACCGCGGGGAAAAACTGTTTTTT,CASRADRGEKLFF
TRBJ2-7,.,TRBV2,.,TGTGCCAGCAGAGCTAGTACCGGAACCAACTACGAGCAGTACTTC,CASRASTGTNYEQYF
TRBJ2-2,.,TRBV7-8,.,TGTGCCAGCAGCTTACTCCCAGGGACACAGGGGGAGCTGTTTTTT,CASSLLPGTQGELFF
TRBJ2-7,TRBD2,TRBV28,.,TGTGCCAGCAGTCTTCTAGCGGGGAGAAACTACGAGCAGTACTTC,CASSLLAGRNYEQYF
TRBJ2-2,TRBD1,TRBV18,.,TGTGCCAGCTCACAGGGACAGGCCGGGGAGCTGTTTTTT,CASSQGQAGELFF
TRBJ2-7,.,TRBV19,.,TGTGCCAGTAGTATAGATCCGCAGGCCTACGAGCAGTACTTC,CASSIDPQAYEQYF
TRBJ2-3,TRBD2,TRBV12-5,.,TGTGCTAGTGGTTTGGTACTAGCGGGGGGCACAGATACGCAGTATTTT,CASGLVLAGGTDTQYF
TRBJ2-4,.,TRBV10-3,.,TGTGCCATCAGTGAGACTGACTTAGCCAAAAACATTCAGTACTTC,CAISETDLAKNIQYF